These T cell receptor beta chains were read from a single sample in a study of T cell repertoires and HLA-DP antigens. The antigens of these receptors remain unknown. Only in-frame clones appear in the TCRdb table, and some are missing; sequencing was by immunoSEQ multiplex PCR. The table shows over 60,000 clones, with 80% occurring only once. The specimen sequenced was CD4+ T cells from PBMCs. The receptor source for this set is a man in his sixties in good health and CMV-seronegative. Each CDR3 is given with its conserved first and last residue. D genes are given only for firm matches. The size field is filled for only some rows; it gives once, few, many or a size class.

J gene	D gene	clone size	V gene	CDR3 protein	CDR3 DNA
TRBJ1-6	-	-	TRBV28	CASSLGDSYNSPLHF	TGTGCCAGCAGTTTAGGTGACTCCTATAATTCACCCCTCCACTTT
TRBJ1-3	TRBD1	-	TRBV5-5	CASSFSTGAARNTIYF	TGTGCCAGCAGCTTCTCCACAGGGGCCGCTCGAAACACCATATATTTT
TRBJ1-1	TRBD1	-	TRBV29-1	CSVKTGTGTEAFF	TGCAGCGTGAAGACAGGGACGGGCACTGAAGCTTTCTTT
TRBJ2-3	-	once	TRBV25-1	CASSDLAGPEYTDTQYF	TGTGCCAGCAGTGACCTTGCTGGTCCAGAATACACAGATACGCAGTATTTT
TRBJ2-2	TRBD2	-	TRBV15	CATSRGLAGGPNTGELFF	TGTGCCACCAGCCGGGGACTAGCGGGGGGTCCGAACACCGGGGAGCTGTTTTTT
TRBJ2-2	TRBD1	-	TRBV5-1	CASVRTGTNTGELFF	TGCGCCAGCGTACGGACAGGAACTAACACCGGGGAGCTGTTTTTT
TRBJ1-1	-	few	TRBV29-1	CSVGVTEAFF	TGCAGCGTTGGGGTCACTGAAGCTTTCTTT
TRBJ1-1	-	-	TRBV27	CASSPRSGVRGNTEAFF	TGTGCCAGCAGTCCGCGGTCGGGGGTGAGAGGGAACACTGAAGCTTTCTTT
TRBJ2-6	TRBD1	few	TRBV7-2	CASSLTGGAGANVLTF	TGTGCCAGCAGCTTAACAGGGGGCGCTGGGGCCAACGTCCTGACTTTC
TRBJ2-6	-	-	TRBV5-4	CASSLGTYSGANVLTF	TGTGCCAGCAGCTTGGGGACTTACTCTGGGGCCAACGTCCTGACTTTC
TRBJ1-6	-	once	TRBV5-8	CASSALHRGQDSPLHF	TGTGCCAGCAGCGCGTTACACCGGGGCCAGGATTCACCCCTCCACTTT
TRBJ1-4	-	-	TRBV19	CASEQGGKLFF	TGTGCCAGTGAACAGGGCGGAAAACTGTTTTTT
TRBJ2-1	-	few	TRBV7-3	CASSLFSRGSYNEQFF	TGTGCCAGCAGCTTATTTTCTCGGGGCTCCTACAATGAGCAGTTCTTC
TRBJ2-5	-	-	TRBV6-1	CASRRQETQYF	TGTGCCAGCAGACGCCAAGAGACCCAGTACTTC
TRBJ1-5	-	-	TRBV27	CASSPSPGQPQHF	TGTGCCAGCAGCCCTTCCCCCGGACAGCCCCAGCATTTT
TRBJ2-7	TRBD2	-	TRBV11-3	CASSRGLAPYEQYF	TGTGCCAGCAGCCGAGGACTAGCGCCCTACGAGCAGTACTTC
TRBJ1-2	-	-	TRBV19	CASNPDRGVYGYTF	TGTGCCAGTAACCCCGACCGGGGGGTCTATGGCTACACCTTC
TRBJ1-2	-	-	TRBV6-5	CASSYEGGYTF	TGTGCCAGCAGTTACGAGGGTGGCTACACCTTC
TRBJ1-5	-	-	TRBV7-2	CASSLDPSRSNQPQHF	TGTGCCAGCAGCTTAGATCCCAGCCGTAGCAATCAGCCCCAGCATTTT
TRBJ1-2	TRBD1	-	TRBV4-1	CASSRPDREGGGYTF	TGCGCCAGCAGCCGCCCCGACAGGGAAGGTGGCGGCTACACCTTC
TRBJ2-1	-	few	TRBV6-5	CASVAALGEQFF	TGTGCCAGCGTAGCGGCGTTGGGTGAGCAGTTCTTC
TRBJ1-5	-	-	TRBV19	CASSMAGYSNQPQHF	TGTGCCAGTAGTATGGCAGGATATAGCAATCAGCCCCAGCATTTT
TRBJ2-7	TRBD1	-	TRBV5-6	CASSLGRTGNSYEQYF	TGTGCCAGCAGCTTGGGAAGGACAGGGAACTCCTACGAGCAGTACTTC
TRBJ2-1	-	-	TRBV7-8	CASSLVGSLNNEQFF	TGTGCCAGCAGCTTAGTCGGGTCCCTGAACAATGAGCAGTTCTTC
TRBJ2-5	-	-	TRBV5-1	CASSPGGPQETQYF	TGCGCCAGCAGCCCCGGAGGGCCTCAAGAGACCCAGTACTTC